The clone carrying this T cell receptor beta chain was recorded many times. CDR1 and CDR2 (germline): SGHVS, FQNEAQ. The CDR3 extends over 16 amino acids. MiXCR was run by TCRdb on the PCR reads, yielding one entry per CDR3 protein. The sample shows roughly 20,000 distinct CDR3 sequences, under 45% of them seen only once. The data stem from a study of immune characterization of retroperitoneal liposarcoma. The sequenced sample was blood. The V and J genes are TRBV7-8 and TRBJ2-5; 9 bases are a match to TRBD1. TRBJ2-7 matches the DNA end more closely, so the J call is doubtful. This receptor was identified in a male donor with retroperitoneal liposarcoma. CDR3 loop: CASSLVPGTGLYEQYF. DNA for the CDR3: TGTGCCAGCAGCTTAGTGCCCGGGACAGGGTTGTACGAGCAGTACTTC.